This section outlines one TCR beta chain sequence together with its context. The antigen is undetermined. Per the original methods: ImmunoSEQ only sent back junction sequences with no quality scores, so filtering was done differently. Some clones are missing from TCRdb's copy, which holds only in-frame ones; the method was immunoSEQ multiplex PCR. That table supplies the V and J calls and clone size; D and trimming were determined from the DNA. Among 2 million to 2.5 million clones listed, more than 80% were seen once. This sample is drawn from a study of shared clonotypes between healthy human individuals. All donors were healthy HIV-negative adults lacking recent acute infections or vaccinations. Regarding the study as a whole: Owing to a small donor count, the genetic and exposure-history diversity represented was limited. Naive CD4 clonotype sharing across several donors was 4% to 5%.

This clonotype originated in a man between 18 and 35 years old in good health. Some clones in this sample may be carry-over from other donors' samples. Sequencing was performed on naive CD4+ T cells from PBMCs. Subset: CD45RA+ positively selected.

The CDR3 sequence is CASSSLPRGATQYF. Here the CDR3 DNA reads TGTGCCAGCAGCTCCCTACCTCGCGGGGCAACGCAGTATTTT. This chain joins TRBV7-3 and TRBJ2-3; weak D call: TRBD2 (6 bases). Germline V lookup: CDR1 SGHTA, CDR2 FQGTGA. Trimming took 4 bases from V and 9 from J, leaving 17 bases between them. CDR3 size: 14 residues. Based on the CDR3 plus reference TRBV7-3 and TRBJ2-3, the full variable domain is GAGVSQTPSNKVTEKGKYVELRCDPISGHTALYWYRQSLGQGPEFLIYFQGTGAADDSGLPNDRFFAVRPEGSVSTLKIQRTERGDSAVYLCASSSLPRGATQYFGPGTRLTVL.